The entry that follows covers one TCR beta chain sequence. The antigen is undetermined. Germline CDR1 KGHSH, CDR2 LQKENI. This CDR3 has 13 residues. V was trimmed by 0 bases and J by 12 bases, leaving 12 bases between them. The sample is drawn from a study of T cells after yellow fever vaccination. A universal primer site and UMIs were added as TCR cDNA was made by 5'RACE template switching. TCRdb itself ran the 5' RACE reads through MiXCR, one entry per CDR3 protein. This table has approximately 300,000 distinct CDR3 sequences, around 13% appearing once. General study results and limits: Overall, a small share of clonotypes was seen in both CD4 and CD8 compartments. Once the booster was given, most primary-vaccination clones reappeared, at just over 95% for CD4 and roughly 86% for CD8.

The TCR sequence derives from a man aged 25 to 40 who received the YFV17D yellow fever vaccine. Sequencing was performed on CD4+ T cells sorted from PBMCs, taken 45 days after the yellow fever booster vaccination. This sequence joins TRBV18 and TRBJ2-1; the D gene is possibly TRBD2 (6 bases). In DNA form, the CDR3 reads TGTGCCAGCTCACCACCCGCGGGGTTGGGGCAGTTCTTC. Amino acids: CASSPPAGLGQFF.